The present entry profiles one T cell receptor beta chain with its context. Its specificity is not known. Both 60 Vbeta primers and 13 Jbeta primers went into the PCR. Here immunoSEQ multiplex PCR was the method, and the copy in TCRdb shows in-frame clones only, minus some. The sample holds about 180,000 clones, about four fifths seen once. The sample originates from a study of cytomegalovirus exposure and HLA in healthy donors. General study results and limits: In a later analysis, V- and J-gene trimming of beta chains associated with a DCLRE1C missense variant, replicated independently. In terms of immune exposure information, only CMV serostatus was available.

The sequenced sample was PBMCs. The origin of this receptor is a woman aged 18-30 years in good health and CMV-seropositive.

CDR3 protein: CASSVGTSPATQYF. CDR3 DNA sequence: TGCGCCAGCAGCGTGGGGACTAGTCCCGCGACCCAGTACTTC. J is TRBJ2-5 and V is TRBV5-1; the match to TRBD2 covers 8 bases. The CDR3 spans 14 residues. Germline V gives CDR1 SGHRS, CDR2 YFSETQ. The ends lost 4 bases at V and 7 bases at J; junction bases unmatched: 9.